The entry below describes one T cell receptor (beta chain). Sequencing was performed with immunoSEQ multiplex PCR; in TCRdb, only in-frame clones are kept and a portion is missing. The sample contains hundreds of thousands of clones, about 83% of which appear only once. The data belong to a study of blood T cell repertoires in COVID-19. Study at large: The United States, Italy and Spain provided the acute and convalescent COVID-19 samples.

The CDR3 sequence is 15 residues long. Trimming removed 4 bases from V and 5 bases from J; junction bases left unmatched: 8. From germline, CDR1 is SEHNR and CDR2 FQNEAQ (reference sequence). The sequencing input was PBMCs or T cells enriched from blood (not recorded which). The chain is built from TRBV7-9 and TRBJ2-3; 8 bases line up with TRBD2. The sequence came from a woman aged 50 to 60 who had recovered from COVID-19. This CDR3 is CASSSPGGEVDTQYF. The CDR3 nucleotides read TGTGCCAGCAGCTCCCCCGGGGGGGAGGTAGATACGCAGTATTTT.